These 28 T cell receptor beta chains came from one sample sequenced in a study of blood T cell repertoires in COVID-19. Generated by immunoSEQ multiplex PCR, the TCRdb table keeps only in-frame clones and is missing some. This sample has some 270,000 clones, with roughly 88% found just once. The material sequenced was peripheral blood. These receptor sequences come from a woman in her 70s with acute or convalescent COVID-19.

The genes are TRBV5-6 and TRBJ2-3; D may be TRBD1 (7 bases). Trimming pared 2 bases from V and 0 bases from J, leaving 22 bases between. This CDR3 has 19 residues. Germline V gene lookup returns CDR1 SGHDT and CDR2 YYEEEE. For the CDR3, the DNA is TGTGCCAGCAGCTTTCTGGCCCCAAACAGGGGAGGTAGCACAGATACGCAGTATTTT. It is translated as CASSFLAPNRGGSTDTQYF. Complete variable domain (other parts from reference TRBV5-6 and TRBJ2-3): DAGVTQSPTHLIKTRGQQVTLRCSPKSGHDTVSWYQQALGQGPQFIFQYYEEEERQRGNFPDRFSGHQFPNYSSELNVNALLLGDSALYLCASSFLAPNRGGSTDTQYFGPGTRLTVL.

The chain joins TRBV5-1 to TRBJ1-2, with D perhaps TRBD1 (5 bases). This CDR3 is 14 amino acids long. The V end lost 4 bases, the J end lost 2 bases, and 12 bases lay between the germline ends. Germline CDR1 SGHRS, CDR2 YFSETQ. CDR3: CASSNAGGNYGYTF. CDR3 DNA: TGCGCCAGCAGCAATGCGGGGGGGAACTATGGCTACACCTTC.

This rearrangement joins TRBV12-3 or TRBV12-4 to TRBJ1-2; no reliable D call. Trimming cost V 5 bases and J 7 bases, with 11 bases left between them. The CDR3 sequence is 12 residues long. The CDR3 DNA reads TGTGCCAGCAGTCCCCTACGAGGTGGCTACACCTTC. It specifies CASSPLRGGYTF.

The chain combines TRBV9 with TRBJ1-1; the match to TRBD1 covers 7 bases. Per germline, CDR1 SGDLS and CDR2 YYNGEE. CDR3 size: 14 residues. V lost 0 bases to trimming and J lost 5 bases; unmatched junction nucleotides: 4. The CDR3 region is CASSVVGGPTEAFF. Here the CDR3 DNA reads TGTGCCAGCAGCGTAGTAGGGGGCCCAACTGAAGCTTTCTTT.

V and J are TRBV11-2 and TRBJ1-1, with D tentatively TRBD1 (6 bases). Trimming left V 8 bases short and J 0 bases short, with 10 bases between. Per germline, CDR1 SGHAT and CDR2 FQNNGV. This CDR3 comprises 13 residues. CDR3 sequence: CASRGQMNTEAFF. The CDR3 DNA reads TGTGCCAGCCGGGGACAAATGAACACTGAAGCTTTCTTT.

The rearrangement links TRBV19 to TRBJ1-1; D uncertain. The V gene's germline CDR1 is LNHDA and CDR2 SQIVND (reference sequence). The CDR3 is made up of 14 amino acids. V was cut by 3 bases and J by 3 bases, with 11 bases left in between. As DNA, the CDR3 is TGTGCCAGTAGTATGCGTGCTCCCTACACTGAAGCTTTCTTT. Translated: CASSMRAPYTEAFF.

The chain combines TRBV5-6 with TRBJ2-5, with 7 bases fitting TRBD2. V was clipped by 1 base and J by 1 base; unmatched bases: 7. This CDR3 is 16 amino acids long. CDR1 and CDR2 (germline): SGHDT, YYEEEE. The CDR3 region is CASSLTEAGSQETQYF. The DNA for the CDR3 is TGTGCCAGCAGCTTGACGGAAGCGGGGAGCCAAGAGACCCAGTACTTC. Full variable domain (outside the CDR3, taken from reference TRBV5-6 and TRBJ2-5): DAGVTQSPTHLIKTRGQQVTLRCSPKSGHDTVSWYQQALGQGPQFIFQYYEEEERQRGNFPDRFSGHQFPNYSSELNVNALLLGDSALYLCASSLTEAGSQETQYFGPGTRLLVL.

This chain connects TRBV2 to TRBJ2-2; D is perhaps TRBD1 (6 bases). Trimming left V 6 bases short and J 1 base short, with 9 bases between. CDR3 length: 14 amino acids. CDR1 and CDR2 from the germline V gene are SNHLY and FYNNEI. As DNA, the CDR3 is TGTGCCAGCAGGCAGGGACAGAACACCGGGGAGCTGTTTTTT. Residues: CASRQGQNTGELFF.

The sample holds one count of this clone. The CDR3 nucleotides read TGTGCCAGCAGGGGGGGAAGGATGGCTGAAGCTTTCTTT. It encodes CASRGGRMAEAFF. The chain recombines TRBV27 with TRBJ1-1, with D possibly being TRBD1 (5 bases). CDR3 length: 13 amino acids. V was shortened by 6 bases and J by 6 bases, with 14 bases between the two germline ends. Germline CDR1 is MNHEY and CDR2 is SMNVEV (reference sequence).

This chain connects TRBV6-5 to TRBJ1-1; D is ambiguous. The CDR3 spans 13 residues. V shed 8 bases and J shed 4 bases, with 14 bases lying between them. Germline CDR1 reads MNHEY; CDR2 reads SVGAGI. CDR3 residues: CASRKAGFTEAFF. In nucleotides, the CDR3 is TGTGCCAGCCGAAAGGCCGGGTTCACTGAAGCTTTCTTT.

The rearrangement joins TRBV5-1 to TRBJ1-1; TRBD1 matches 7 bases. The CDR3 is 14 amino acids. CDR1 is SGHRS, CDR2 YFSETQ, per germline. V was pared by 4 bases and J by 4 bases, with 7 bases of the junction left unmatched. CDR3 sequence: CASSMTGWGTEAFF. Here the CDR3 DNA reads TGCGCCAGCAGCATGACAGGGTGGGGCACTGAAGCTTTCTTT.

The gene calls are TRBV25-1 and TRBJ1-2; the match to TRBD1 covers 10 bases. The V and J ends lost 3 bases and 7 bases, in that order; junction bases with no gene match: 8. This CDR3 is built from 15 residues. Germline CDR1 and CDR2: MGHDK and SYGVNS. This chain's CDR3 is CASSDLGQGMAGYTF. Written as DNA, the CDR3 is TGTGCCAGCAGTGATCTGGGACAGGGGATGGCTGGCTACACCTTC.

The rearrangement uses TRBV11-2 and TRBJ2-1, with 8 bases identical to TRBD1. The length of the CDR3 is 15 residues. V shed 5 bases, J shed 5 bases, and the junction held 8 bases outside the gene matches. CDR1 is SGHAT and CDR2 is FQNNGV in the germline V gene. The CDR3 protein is CASSQDRGQHNEQFF. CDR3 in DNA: TGTGCCAGCAGCCAAGACAGGGGTCAGCACAATGAGCAGTTCTTC.

The CDR3 reads CASSDLAGGSYGYTF. The CDR3 nucleotides are TGCGCCAGCAGTGATCTGGCAGGTGGGAGCTATGGCTACACCTTC. The V gene is TRBV10-2, the J gene TRBJ1-2; unclear D gene. V dropped 3 bases and J dropped 4 bases, with 15 bases sitting between them. This CDR3 region has 15 residues. Germline V CDR1 and CDR2: WSHSY, SAAADI.

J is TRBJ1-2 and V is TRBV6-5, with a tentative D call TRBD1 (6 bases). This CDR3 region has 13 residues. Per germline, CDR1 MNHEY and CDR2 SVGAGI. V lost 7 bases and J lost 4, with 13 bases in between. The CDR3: CASTGQPGYGYTF. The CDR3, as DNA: TGTGCCAGCACCGGACAGCCTGGCTATGGCTACACCTTC.

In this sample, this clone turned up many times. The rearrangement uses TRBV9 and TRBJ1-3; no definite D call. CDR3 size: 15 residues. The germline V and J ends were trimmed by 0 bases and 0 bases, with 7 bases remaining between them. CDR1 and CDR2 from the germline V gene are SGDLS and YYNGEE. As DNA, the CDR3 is TGTGCCAGCAGCGTAGGTTCCTACTCTGGAAACACCATATATTTT. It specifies CASSVGSYSGNTIYF.

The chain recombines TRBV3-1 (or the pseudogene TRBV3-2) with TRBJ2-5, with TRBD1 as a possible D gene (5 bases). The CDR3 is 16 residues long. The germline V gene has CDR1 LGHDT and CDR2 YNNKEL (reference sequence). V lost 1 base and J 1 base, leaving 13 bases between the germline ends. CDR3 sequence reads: CASSQALRGLQETQYF. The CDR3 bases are TGTGCCAGCAGCCAAGCACTTAGGGGCCTCCAAGAGACCCAGTACTTC.

The CDR3 region is CASSLGRWERRYNEQFF. The CDR3 DNA sequence: TGCGCCAGCAGCTTGGGGCGTTGGGAGCGTCGCTACAATGAGCAGTTCTTC. The chain carries TRBV5-1 and TRBJ2-1, with a weak D call TRBD2 (5 bases). The V end lost 0 bases, the J end lost 3 bases, and 16 bases lay between the germline ends. This CDR3 contains 17 residues. The germline gives CDR1 SGHRS, CDR2 YFSETQ.

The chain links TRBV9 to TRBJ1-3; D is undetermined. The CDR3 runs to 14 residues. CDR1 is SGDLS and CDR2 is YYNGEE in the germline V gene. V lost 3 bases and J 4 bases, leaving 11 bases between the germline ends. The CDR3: CASSGVTLGNTIYF. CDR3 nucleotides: TGTGCCAGCAGCGGGGTGACTCTCGGAAACACCATATATTTT.

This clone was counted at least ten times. CDR3: CASSQGGEGPQHF. The CDR3 coding sequence is TGTGCCAGCAGCCAAGGTGGTGAGGGACCCCAGCATTTT. The chain combines TRBV3-1 (or the pseudogene TRBV3-2) with TRBJ1-5; the D is unclear. V was pared by 1 base and J by 10 bases, with 11 bases between. Germline V gene sequence: CDR1 LGHDT, CDR2 YNNKEL (reference sequence). This CDR3 has 13 residues.

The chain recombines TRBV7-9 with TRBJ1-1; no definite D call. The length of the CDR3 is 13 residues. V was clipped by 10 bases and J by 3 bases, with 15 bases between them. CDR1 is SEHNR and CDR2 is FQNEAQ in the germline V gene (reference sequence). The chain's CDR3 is CATELGFDTEAFF. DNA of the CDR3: TGTGCCACCGAACTCGGGTTTGACACTGAAGCTTTCTTT.

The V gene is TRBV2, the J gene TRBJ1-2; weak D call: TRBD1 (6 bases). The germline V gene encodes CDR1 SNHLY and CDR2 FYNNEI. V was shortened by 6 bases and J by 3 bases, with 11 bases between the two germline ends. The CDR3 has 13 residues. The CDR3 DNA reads TGTGCCAGCAGAACGGACAGTTACTATGGCTACACCTTC. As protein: CASRTDSYYGYTF.

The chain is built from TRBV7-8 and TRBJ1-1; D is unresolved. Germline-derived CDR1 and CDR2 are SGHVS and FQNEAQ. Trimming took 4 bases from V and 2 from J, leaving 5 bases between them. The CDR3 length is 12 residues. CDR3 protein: CASSSKNTEAFF. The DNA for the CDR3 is TGTGCCAGCAGCTCTAAAAACACTGAAGCTTTCTTT.

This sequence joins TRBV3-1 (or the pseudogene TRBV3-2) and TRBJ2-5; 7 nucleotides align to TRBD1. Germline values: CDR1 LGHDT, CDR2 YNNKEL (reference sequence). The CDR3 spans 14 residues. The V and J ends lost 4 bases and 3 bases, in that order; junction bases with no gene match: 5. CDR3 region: CASSRHTGEETQYF. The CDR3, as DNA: TGTGCCAGCAGCCGTCACACAGGGGAAGAGACCCAGTACTTC.

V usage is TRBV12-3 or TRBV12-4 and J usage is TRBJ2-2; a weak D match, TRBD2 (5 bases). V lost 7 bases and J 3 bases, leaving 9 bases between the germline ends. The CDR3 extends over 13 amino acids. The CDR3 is CASKRSYTGELFF. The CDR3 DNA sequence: TGTGCCAGCAAGCGGAGTTACACCGGGGAGCTGTTTTTT.

The CDR3 bases are TGTGCCAGCAGCGAGGAGCGGGCAGGGATCAATCAGCCCCAGCATTTT. Protein product: CASSEERAGINQPQHF. This chain uses TRBV7-9 with TRBJ1-5; D is possibly TRBD1 (5 bases). Germline V gene data show CDR1 as SEHNR and CDR2 as FQNEAQ (reference sequence). The V and J ends lost 5 bases and 3 bases respectively, with 17 bases between them. The CDR3 covers 16 residues.

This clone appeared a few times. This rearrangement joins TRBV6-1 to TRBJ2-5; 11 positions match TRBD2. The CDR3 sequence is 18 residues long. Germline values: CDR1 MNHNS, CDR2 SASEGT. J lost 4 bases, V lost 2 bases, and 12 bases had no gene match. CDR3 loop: CASSEYSLAGGPGETQYF. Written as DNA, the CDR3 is TGTGCCAGCAGTGAATACAGTTTAGCGGGGGGGCCCGGAGAGACCCAGTACTTC.

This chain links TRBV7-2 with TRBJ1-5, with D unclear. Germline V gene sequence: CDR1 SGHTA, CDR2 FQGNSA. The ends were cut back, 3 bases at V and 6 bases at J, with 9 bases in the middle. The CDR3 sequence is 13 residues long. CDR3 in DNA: TGTGCCAGCAGCTTTTCCAGGTTTCAGCCCCAGCATTTT. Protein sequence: CASSFSRFQPQHF.